These 26 T cell receptor beta chains share one sample of origin, sequenced in a study of blood T cell repertoires in COVID-19. Repertoires were generated with immunoSEQ multiplex PCR, while TCRdb's copy carries only in-frame clones and drops some. This table holds about 150,000 clones, 80% to 90% found once. The specimen was peripheral blood. These receptors all come from a man aged 60 to 75 with active or convalescent COVID-19.

This chain links TRBV27 with TRBJ2-1, with D perhaps TRBD2 (5 bases). Germline CDR1 MNHEY, CDR2 SMNVEV (reference sequence). Deletions cut 5 bases from V and 9 bases from J, with 17 bases between. The CDR3 is 14 residues long. The CDR3 coding sequence is TGTGCCAGCAGTCCCTCCATGCGGGTCGGTGAGCAGTTCTTC. Its protein is CASSPSMRVGEQFF.

The sample holds a few counts of this clone. J is TRBJ1-6 and V is TRBV28; D ambiguous. Germline lookup yields CDR1 MDHEN and CDR2 SYDVKM. Trimming stripped 9 bases from V and 9 bases from J, with 15 bases between. This CDR3 is built from 13 residues. The CDR3 coding sequence is TGTGCCAGTCTCTATGAACTAGGTTCACCCCTCCACTTT. Amino acid sequence: CASLYELGSPLHF.

Only a few counts were recorded for this clone. The CDR3 bases are TGTGCCAGCAGCCAAGAAAGCTACTCGAGCTCTGGAAACACCATATATTTT. Amino acid sequence: CASSQESYSSSGNTIYF. The chain couples TRBV4-2 to TRBJ1-3, with no clear D. V gave up 0 bases and J gave up 0 bases, with 12 bases separating them. Germline CDR1 and CDR2: LGHNA and YNFKEQ. The CDR3 length is 17 residues.

The V gene is TRBV19, the J gene TRBJ1-4; D is unclear. Trimming cost V 0 bases and J 8 bases, with 13 bases left between them. Germline V gives CDR1 LNHDA, CDR2 SQIVND (reference sequence). This CDR3 region has 15 residues. CDR3 nucleotide sequence: TGTGCCAGTAGTATAGAAGCCGGGGTTGGCGAAAAACTGTTTTTT. Its translation is CASSIEAGVGEKLFF.

The CDR3: CATSDPGQLNTGELFF. The CDR3 DNA is TGTGCCACCAGTGATCCGGGACAGCTTAACACCGGGGAGCTGTTTTTT. This chain joins TRBV24-1 and TRBJ2-2; 7 bases line up with TRBD1. CDR1 KGHDR and CDR2 SFDVKD come from the germline V gene. V shed 3 bases, J shed 2 bases, and the junction held 5 bases outside the gene matches. The CDR3 consists of 16 residues.

The V and J genes are TRBV2 and TRBJ2-7, with 9 bases aligning to TRBD1. V lost 6 bases to trimming and J lost 3 bases; unmatched junction nucleotides: 6. The germline V gene has CDR1 SNHLY and CDR2 FYNNEI. This CDR3 has 14 residues. The CDR3 bases are TGTGCCAGCAGCCGGGACAGGGCATTCTACGAGCAGTACTTC. Translating gives CASSRDRAFYEQYF.

This CDR3 reads CASSRQGVSGPPGSEQYF. The CDR3 DNA follows: TGTGCCAGCTCACGACAGGGGGTGAGCGGACCGCCGGGGAGCGAGCAGTACTTC. The rearrangement joins TRBV18 to TRBJ2-7; 9 bases are a match to TRBD1. Germline CDR1 reads KGHSH; CDR2 reads LQKENI. The V and J ends lost 4 bases and 6 bases, in that order; junction bases with no gene match: 19. The CDR3 runs 18 residues.

The rearrangement joins TRBV4-1 to TRBJ2-1, with no clear D. V lost 1 base and J 2 bases, leaving 9 bases between the germline ends. CDR1 and CDR2 from the germline V gene are MGHRA and YSYEKL. This CDR3 contains 15 residues. The CDR3 sequence: CASSQASNTYNEQFF. The CDR3, as DNA: TGCGCCAGCAGCCAAGCAAGTAACACCTACAATGAGCAGTTCTTC.

J is TRBJ1-5 and V is TRBV2, with D hard to call. Germline-derived CDR1 and CDR2 are SNHLY and FYNNEI. There are 15 residues in the CDR3. V was cut by 7 bases and J by 0 bases, with 13 bases left in between. The CDR3 bases are TGTGCCAGCACGGCTGGAGGTCATAGCAATCAGCCCCAGCATTTT. It translates to CASTAGGHSNQPQHF. Full variable domain (remainder filled in from reference TRBV2 and TRBJ1-5): EPEVTQTPSHQVTQMGQEVILRCVPISNHLYFYWYRQILGQKVEFLVSFYNNEISEKSEIFDDQFSVERPDGSNFTLKIRSTKLEDSAMYFCASTAGGHSNQPQHFGDGTRLSIL.

V and J are TRBV28 and TRBJ2-7, with 11 bases fitting TRBD2. This CDR3 comprises 15 residues. CDR1 and CDR2 (germline): MDHEN, SYDVKM. J lost 4 bases, V lost 5 bases, and 7 bases had no gene match. CDR3 DNA sequence: TGTGCCAGCAGTCGAATACTAGCGGGAGCGTACGAGCAGTACTTC. Residues: CASSRILAGAYEQYF.

V usage is TRBV28 and J usage is TRBJ2-1, with 14 bases lining up with TRBD2. The germline gives CDR1 MDHEN, CDR2 SYDVKM. Trimming cost V 6 bases and J 11 bases; bases outside gene matches: 9. This CDR3 spans 15 amino acids. DNA for the CDR3: TGTGCCAGCAGGGCCGGGACTAGCGGGAGAGGAAAGCAGTTCTTC. Its protein is CASRAGTSGRGKQFF.

The CDR3 DNA reads TGTGCCAGCAGCCCCTCCGGGACAGGGACAGAGACCCAGTACTTC. It specifies CASSPSGTGTETQYF. The genes are TRBV9 and TRBJ2-5; 9 nucleotides align to TRBD1. CDR1 and CDR2 from the germline V gene are SGDLS and YYNGEE. J was trimmed by 4 bases and V by 4 bases; bases with no gene match: 8. The CDR3 has 15 amino acids.

The chain is built from TRBV19 and TRBJ1-1; 11 bases line up with TRBD1. The CDR3 contains 18 residues. Germline loops: CDR1 LNHDA, CDR2 SQIVND (reference sequence). Trimming took 4 bases from V and 6 from J; bases not matched to a gene: 16. The CDR3: CASSSMRTGGARGSEAFF. The CDR3 DNA reads as TGTGCCAGTAGTAGTATGAGGACAGGGGGCGCGAGGGGCTCTGAAGCTTTCTTT.

The CDR3 region is CASSYLTGREPQHF. The CDR3 coding sequence is TGTGCCAGCAGTTACCTAACAGGGAGGGAACCCCAGCATTTT. V is TRBV6-2 or TRBV6-3 and J is TRBJ1-5, with D perhaps TRBD1 (6 bases). The CDR3 consists of 14 residues. Germline values: CDR1 MNHEY, CDR2 SVGEGT. Trimming stripped 2 bases from V and 10 bases from J, with 15 bases between.

This clone was picked up a small number of times. The chain employs TRBV5-4 and TRBJ2-7; 7 bases map to TRBD1. Germline CDR1 is SGHNT and CDR2 is YYREEE (reference sequence). The V segment lost 5 bases and the J segment 7 bases; nucleotides outside the gene matches: 9. This CDR3 contains 13 residues. The CDR3 reads CASRTTGSREQYF. The CDR3 nucleotides are TGTGCCAGCAGGACGACAGGGTCGAGGGAGCAGTACTTC. Based on the CDR3 plus reference TRBV5-4 and TRBJ2-7, the full variable domain is ETGVTQSPTHLIKTRGQQVTLRCSSQSGHNTVSWYQQALGQGPQFIFQYYREEENGRGNFPPRFSGLQFPNYSSELNVNALELDDSALYLCASRTTGSREQYFGPGTRLTVT.

The chain combines TRBV11-2 with TRBJ2-7, with a possible D match to TRBD2 (5 bases). Germline V gives CDR1 SGHAT, CDR2 FQNNGV. CDR3 length equals 13 residues. Deletions cut 3 bases from V and 2 bases from J, with 8 bases between. The DNA for the CDR3 is TGTGCCAGCAGCTTCCGTAGCGCCTACGAGCAGTACTTC. Translation: CASSFRSAYEQYF.

This chain connects TRBV4-1 to TRBJ1-2; 8 bases map to TRBD1. Germline-derived CDR1 and CDR2 are MGHRA and YSYEKL. The CDR3 sequence is 13 residues long. The trim removed 4 bases at V and 8 bases at J, leaving 6 bases unmatched. The DNA of the CDR3 is TGCGCCAGCAGCCCGACAGGGGTAAACGGCTACACCTTC. Its protein product is CASSPTGVNGYTF.

The chain links TRBV15 to TRBJ2-3; weak D call: TRBD1 (5 bases). CDR1 is LNHNV and CDR2 is YYDKDF in the germline V gene (reference sequence). CDR3 length equals 17 residues. V was trimmed by 1 base and J by 3 bases, leaving 17 bases between them. The CDR3 DNA reads as TGTGCCACCAGCAGAGGAACAGGTGCTACGAGGACAGATACGCAGTATTTT. Translated: CATSRGTGATRTDTQYF.

V and J are TRBV3-1 (or the pseudogene TRBV3-2) and TRBJ2-7; 12 bases are a match to TRBD2. Per germline, CDR1 LGHDT and CDR2 YNNKEL (reference sequence). Unmatched junction bases numbered 8, after V lost 0 bases and J lost 2 bases. The CDR3 covers 18 residues. The CDR3 loop reads CASSQDGTSGPRAYEQYF. The CDR3 DNA sequence: TGTGCCAGCAGCCAAGATGGGACTAGCGGGCCTAGGGCCTACGAGCAGTACTTC.

This clone came up once. In nucleotides, the CDR3 is TGTGCCAGCAGCCGTGAAAGACAGGGCCGAACGGTCTACGAGCAGTACTTC. Residues: CASSRERQGRTVYEQYF. V is TRBV7-2 and J is TRBJ2-7; 7 nucleotides line up with TRBD1. The germline gives CDR1 SGHTA, CDR2 FQGNSA. The trim removed 5 bases at V and 3 bases at J, leaving 16 bases unmatched. The CDR3 length is 17 residues.

The gene calls are TRBV5-1 and TRBJ1-4; D uncertain. V was cut by 0 bases and J by 5 bases, with 14 bases left in between. CDR1 and CDR2 from the germline V gene are SGHRS and YFSETQ. CDR3 length: 16 residues. CDR3 sequence (DNA): TGCGCCAGCAGCTTGGGGCAGGTCTCTCGGAATGAAAAACTGTTTTTT. It yields the protein CASSLGQVSRNEKLFF.

The CDR3 is CASTPERLGYGYTF. CDR3 sequence (DNA): TGTGCCAGTACCCCCGAGCGGCTAGGGTATGGCTACACCTTC. The V and J genes are TRBV19 and TRBJ1-2; no clear D. Deletions cut 7 bases from V and 5 bases from J, with 17 bases between. The CDR3 extends over 14 amino acids. Germline loops: CDR1 LNHDA, CDR2 SQIVND (reference sequence).

V and J are TRBV18 and TRBJ2-5, with D possibly matching TRBD1 (5 bases). The CDR3 has 15 amino acids. From germline, CDR1 is KGHSH and CDR2 LQKENI. The germline V and J ends were trimmed by 0 bases and 5 bases, with 13 bases remaining between them. CDR3 DNA sequence: TGTGCCAGCTCACCACCGATGGGGCTGGGGGAGACCCAGTACTTC. Protein product: CASSPPMGLGETQYF.

J is TRBJ1-5 and V is TRBV19; maybe TRBD1 (5 bases). V lost 3 bases, J lost 11 bases, and 17 bases lay in between. This CDR3 region has 14 residues. Germline CDR1 is LNHDA and CDR2 is SQIVND (reference sequence). The chain's CDR3 is CASSIGTQVRAQHF. DNA for the CDR3: TGTGCCAGTAGTATTGGCACACAGGTACGAGCCCAGCATTTT.

The CDR3 sequence: CSVVGSSGETQYF. The DNA for the CDR3 is TGCAGCGTTGTGGGGTCAAGCGGGGAGACCCAGTACTTC. The chain is built from TRBV29-1 and TRBJ2-5; maybe TRBD2 (6 bases). The V end lost 4 bases, the J end lost 5 bases, and 14 bases lay between the germline ends. This CDR3 is built from 13 residues. Germline V gives CDR1 SQVTM, CDR2 ANQGSEA.

This clone was counted only a few times. The chain employs TRBV6-5 and TRBJ1-6; no definite D call. CDR3 length: 14 residues. The germline V and J ends were trimmed by 3 bases and 4 bases, with 7 bases remaining between them. Germline V gives CDR1 MNHEY, CDR2 SVGAGI. In DNA, the CDR3 is TGTGCCAGCAGTTATCAGGAATATAATTCACCCCTCCACTTT. Protein sequence: CASSYQEYNSPLHF.